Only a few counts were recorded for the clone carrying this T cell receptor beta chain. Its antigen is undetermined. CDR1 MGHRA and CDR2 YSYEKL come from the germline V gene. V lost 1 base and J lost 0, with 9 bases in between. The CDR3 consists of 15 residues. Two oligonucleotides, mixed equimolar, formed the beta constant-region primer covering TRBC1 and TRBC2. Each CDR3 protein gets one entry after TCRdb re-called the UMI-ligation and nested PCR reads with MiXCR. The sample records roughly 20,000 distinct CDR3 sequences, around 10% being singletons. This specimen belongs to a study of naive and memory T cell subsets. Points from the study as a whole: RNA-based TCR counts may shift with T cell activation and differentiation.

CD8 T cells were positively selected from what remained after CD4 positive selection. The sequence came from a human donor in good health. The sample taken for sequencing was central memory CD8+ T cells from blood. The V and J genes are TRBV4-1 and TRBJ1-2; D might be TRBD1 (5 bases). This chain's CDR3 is CASSQAGHTNYGYTF. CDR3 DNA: TGCGCCAGCAGCCAAGCAGGACATACTAACTATGGCTACACCTTC.